This paragraph reports one T cell receptor beta chain. This specimen comes from a study of T cell changes during pregnancy in multiple sclerosis. Unmatched junction bases numbered 8, after V lost 5 bases and J lost 8 bases. This CDR3 has 14 amino acids. Sequencing used immunoSEQ multiplex PCR; TCRdb keeps in-frame clones, though not all of them. The sample gives tens of thousands of clones, around 93% of which show up once; 0.35% is in the top ten. The chain combines TRBV23-1 with TRBJ2-1, with 8 bases lining up with TRBD2. TRBV23-1 carries the ORF label, with uncertain function. The clonotype originates from a female donor with multiple sclerosis, enrolled in a pregnancy study. Sequencing was performed on CD4+ T cells from peripheral blood mononuclear cells, taken after pregnancy. The CDR3 sequence is CASSYAGGVDEQFF. The CDR3 DNA reads as TGCGCCAGCAGTTATGCCGGGGGGGTCGATGAGCAGTTCTTC.